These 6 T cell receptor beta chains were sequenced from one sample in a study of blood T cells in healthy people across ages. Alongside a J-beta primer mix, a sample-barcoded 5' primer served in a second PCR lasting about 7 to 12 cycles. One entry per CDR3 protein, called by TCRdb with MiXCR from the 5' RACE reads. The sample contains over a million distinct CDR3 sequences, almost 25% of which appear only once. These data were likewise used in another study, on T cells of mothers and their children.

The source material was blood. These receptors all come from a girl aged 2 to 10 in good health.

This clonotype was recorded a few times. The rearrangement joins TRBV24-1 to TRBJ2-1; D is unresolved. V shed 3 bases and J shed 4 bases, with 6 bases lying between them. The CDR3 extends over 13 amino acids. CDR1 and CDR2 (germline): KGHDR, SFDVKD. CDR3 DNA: TGTGCCACCAGTGATGCTGTGTACAATGAGCAGTTCTTC. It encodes CATSDAVYNEQFF.

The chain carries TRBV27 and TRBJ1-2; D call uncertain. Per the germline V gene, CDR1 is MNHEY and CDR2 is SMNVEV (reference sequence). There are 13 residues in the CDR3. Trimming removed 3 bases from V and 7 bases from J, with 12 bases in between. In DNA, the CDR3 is TGTGCCAGCAGTTTGCGGGGAGGGATTGGCTACACCTTC. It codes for CASSLRGGIGYTF.

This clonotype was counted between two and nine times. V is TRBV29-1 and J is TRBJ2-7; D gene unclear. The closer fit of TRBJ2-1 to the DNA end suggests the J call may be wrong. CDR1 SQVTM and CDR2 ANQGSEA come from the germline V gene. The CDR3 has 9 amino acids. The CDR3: CSVGYEQFF. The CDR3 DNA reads TGCAGCGTTGGGTATGAGCAGTTCTTC.

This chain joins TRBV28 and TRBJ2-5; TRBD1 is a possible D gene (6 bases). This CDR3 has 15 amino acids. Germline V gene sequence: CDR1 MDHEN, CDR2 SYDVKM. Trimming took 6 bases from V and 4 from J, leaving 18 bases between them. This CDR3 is CASRPPLQGLETQYF. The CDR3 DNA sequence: TGTGCCAGCAGGCCCCCGCTCCAGGGGTTAGAGACCCAGTACTTC. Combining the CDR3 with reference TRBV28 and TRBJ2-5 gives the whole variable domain DVKVTQSSRYLVKRTGEKVFLECVQDMDHENMFWYRQDPGLGLRLIYFSYDVKMKEKGDIPEGYSVSREKKERFSLILESASTNQTSMYLCASRPPLQGLETQYFGPGTRLLVL.

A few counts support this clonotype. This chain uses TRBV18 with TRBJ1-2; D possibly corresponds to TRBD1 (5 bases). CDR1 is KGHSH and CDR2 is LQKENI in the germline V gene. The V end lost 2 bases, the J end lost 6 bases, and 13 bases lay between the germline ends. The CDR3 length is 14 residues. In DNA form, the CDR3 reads TGTGCCAGCTCACCAGCCGGGGGTTGGGATGGCTACACCTTC. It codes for CASSPAGGWDGYTF.

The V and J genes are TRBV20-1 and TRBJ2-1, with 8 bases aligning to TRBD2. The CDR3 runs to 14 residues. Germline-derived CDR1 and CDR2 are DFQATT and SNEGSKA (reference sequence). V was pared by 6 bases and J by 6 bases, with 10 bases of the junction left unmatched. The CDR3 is CSAAGTSKGNEQFF. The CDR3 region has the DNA TGCAGTGCGGCGGGGACTAGTAAGGGCAATGAGCAGTTCTTC.